The entry that follows covers one TCR beta chain sequence. Its antigen is unidentified. The data belong to a study of siplizumab effects on memory and regulatory T cells. Germline lookup yields CDR1 LGHNT and CDR2 FRNRAP. The CDR3 loop spans 14 amino acids. V shed 1 base and J 5 bases; nucleotides not matched to a gene: 5. Approximately 10^5 TCR templates underwent assay in every sample. Here immunoSEQ multiplex PCR was the method, and the copy in TCRdb shows in-frame clones only, minus some. In the table there are about 120,000 clones, 90% to 95% of which are singletons. Study observations and caveats: The study found that mappable alloreactive CD4+ clones averaged around 72% Treg-derived with siplizumab and around 25% in controls. In siplizumab cultures, the suppressive function of proliferating Tregs remained unconfirmed.

This rearrangement joins TRBV12-5 to TRBJ2-7, with TRBD1 identical over 7 bases. The sequenced material came from non-Treg CD4+ T cells sorted from blood. The receptor comes from a human donor in good health. The CDR3 region is CASGLATGLHEQYF. The DNA for the CDR3 is TGTGCTAGTGGTTTGGCGACAGGGTTGCACGAGCAGTACTTC.